Listed here are 21 T cell receptor beta chains from one sample, sequenced in a study of blood T cell repertoires in COVID-19. The assay was immunoSEQ multiplex PCR, and TCRdb's table has in-frame clones only and misses some. The sample yields about 350,000 clones, 85% to 90% seen once. Specimen: PBMCs or T cells enriched from blood (not recorded which). The receptor set was obtained from a woman between 25 and 40 years old who had been exposed to COVID-19.

The chain couples TRBV5-6 to TRBJ1-5; D gene ambiguous. This CDR3 contains 15 residues. Germline V gene data show CDR1 as SGHDT and CDR2 as YYEEEE. Trimming took 1 base from V and 0 from J, leaving 8 bases between them. CDR3 in DNA: TGTGCCAGCAGCTTGTCTGGAGTTAGCAATCAGCCCCAGCATTTT. This sequence encodes CASSLSGVSNQPQHF.

This chain links TRBV3-1 (or the pseudogene TRBV3-2) with TRBJ2-3; perhaps TRBD2 as D (6 bases). Germline assignment: CDR1 LGHDT and CDR2 YNNKEL (reference sequence). V dropped 3 bases and J dropped 11 bases, with 18 bases sitting between them. This CDR3 contains 14 residues. The CDR3 protein is CASSHRLGAGGQYF. In nucleotides, the CDR3 is TGTGCCAGCAGCCATCGACTAGGTGCCGGGGGGCAGTATTTT.

The chain is built from TRBV3-1 (or the pseudogene TRBV3-2) and TRBJ1-5; possible D gene TRBD1, 6 bases. The V gene lost 0 bases and the J gene lost 6 bases, with 12 bases spanning the gap. The length of the CDR3 is 15 residues. Germline CDR1 is LGHDT and CDR2 is YNNKEL (reference sequence). This chain's CDR3 is CASSQDAGAGQPQHF. CDR3 DNA sequence: TGTGCCAGCAGCCAAGATGCAGGGGCGGGTCAGCCCCAGCATTTT.

The rearrangement uses TRBV28 and TRBJ2-5, with D perhaps TRBD1 (6 bases). CDR1 MDHEN and CDR2 SYDVKM come from the germline V gene. The CDR3 covers 14 residues. The V end was cut by 3 bases, the J end by 2 bases, with 10 bases between. CDR3: CASSFDRMQETQYF. CDR3 sequence (DNA): TGTGCCAGCAGTTTCGACAGGATGCAAGAGACCCAGTACTTC.

This clone was recorded only once. The V and J genes are TRBV7-6 and TRBJ2-7; 11 positions match TRBD2. Germline V lookup: CDR1 SGHVS, CDR2 FNYEAQ. J gave up 0 bases and V 10 bases, and 5 bases lay outside the gene matches. The CDR3 is made up of 14 amino acids. DNA for the CDR3: TGTGCCACCTCCGGGACTAGCGGCTCCTACGAGCAGTACTTC. This gives the protein CATSGTSGSYEQYF. The full variable domain, with the rest looked up from reference TRBV7-6 and TRBJ2-7, is GAGVSQSPRYKVTKRGQDVALRCDPISGHVSLYWYRQALGQGPEFLTYFNYEAQQDKSGLPNDRFSAERPEGSISTLTIQRTEQRDSAMYRCATSGTSGSYEQYFGPGTRLTVT.

Regarding this clone: The junction departs from germline at one end; a sequencing error may be responsible. This rearrangement joins TRBV5-4 to TRBJ1-1; D remains ambiguous. The germline gives CDR1 SGHNT, CDR2 YYREEE (reference sequence). This CDR3 comprises 11 residues. CDR3 loop: CASSENAEAFF. The CDR3 DNA reads as TGTGCCAGCAGCGAGAACGCTGAAGCTTTCTTT.

The chain carries TRBV21-1 and TRBJ1-1; TRBD1 is the table's D call, not checked against the DNA. TRBV21-1 is assigned pseudogene status. The CDR3 contains 16 residues. The DNA of the CDR3 is TGTGCCAGCAGCAAAGCGGGGGCGGAGGTGAACACTGAAGCTTTCTTT. This codes for CASSKAGAEVNTEAFF.

The genes are TRBV28 and TRBJ1-5, with 7 bases fitting TRBD1. Germline CDR1 MDHEN, CDR2 SYDVKM. The CDR3 length is 14 residues. Unmatched junction bases numbered 5, after V lost 5 bases and J lost 4 bases. The CDR3 reads CASSQDRTNQPQHF. DNA for the CDR3: TGTGCCAGCAGTCAGGACAGGACAAATCAGCCCCAGCATTTT.

The chain carries TRBV14 and TRBJ1-2; maybe TRBD1 (6 bases). CDR3 length: 14 residues. Germline loops: CDR1 SGHDN, CDR2 FVKESK. The V gene lost 5 bases and the J gene lost 3 bases, with 13 bases spanning the gap. The CDR3 spells CASSATQGHYGYTF. As DNA, the CDR3 is TGTGCCAGCAGCGCAACACAGGGCCACTATGGCTACACCTTC.

The chain links TRBV28 to TRBJ2-7; 8 nucleotides match TRBD1. The CDR3 is made up of 15 amino acids. The ends lost 6 bases at V and 3 bases at J; junction bases unmatched: 10. CDR1 MDHEN and CDR2 SYDVKM come from the germline V gene. CDR3 sequence: CASRVRDRTVYEQYF. CDR3 bases: TGTGCCAGCAGGGTCCGGGACAGGACGGTCTACGAGCAGTACTTC. Looking up the rest from reference TRBV28 and TRBJ2-7 gives the full variable domain: DVKVTQSSRYLVKRTGEKVFLECVQDMDHENMFWYRQDPGLGLRLIYFSYDVKMKEKGDIPEGYSVSREKKERFSLILESASTNQTSMYLCASRVRDRTVYEQYFGPGTRLTVT.

This clone was detected only once. This rearrangement joins TRBV11-3 to TRBJ2-7, with 12 bases aligning to TRBD2. Germline CDR1 and CDR2: SGHNT and YENEEA. V lost 3 bases and J lost 5; bases outside the gene matches: 17. There are 19 residues in the CDR3. The CDR3 sequence: CASSLKQVRLAGDKDEQYF. DNA of the CDR3: TGTGCCAGCAGCTTGAAACAGGTCAGACTAGCGGGAGATAAAGACGAGCAGTACTTC.

This clone has only one observation. The chain employs TRBV7-6 and TRBJ1-5, with D possibly being TRBD1 (6 bases). This CDR3 has 15 residues. In germline, CDR1 is SGHVS, CDR2 FNYEAQ. Deletions cut 4 bases from V and 2 bases from J, with 12 bases between. In DNA, the CDR3 is TGTGCCAGCAGCTCTCCGAGGACAGGCAATCAGCCCCAGCATTTT. Translation: CASSSPRTGNQPQHF.

The V gene is TRBV5-1, the J gene TRBJ1-1, with 7 bases that match TRBD1. Germline V gene lookup returns CDR1 SGHRS and CDR2 YFSETQ. V lost 1 base and J lost 2; bases outside the gene matches: 2. The CDR3 is 14 amino acids. CDR3: CASSLRTGNTEAFF. The CDR3 nucleotides read TGCGCCAGCAGCTTGAGGACAGGCAACACTGAAGCTTTCTTT.

CDR3 sequence reads: CASTRSGTETQYF. As DNA, the CDR3 is TGTGCCAGCACTCGTAGCGGTACAGAGACCCAGTACTTC. The J gene is TRBJ2-5, the V gene TRBV28; D may be TRBD2 (6 bases). This CDR3 region has 13 residues. V was clipped by 7 bases and J by 4 bases, with 13 bases between them. From germline, CDR1 is MDHEN and CDR2 SYDVKM.

The rearrangement joins TRBV5-1 to TRBJ1-2, with 7 bases that match TRBD1. The germline CDR1 and CDR2 sequences are SGHRS and YFSETQ. The V gene end was trimmed by 0 bases and the J gene end by 0 bases; junction bases not matched to a gene: 5. This CDR3 has 16 amino acids. CDR3 DNA: TGCGCCAGCAGCTTGGAAGGGGGCGAGTCTAACTATGGCTACACCTTC. Its protein product is CASSLEGGESNYGYTF.

Worth noting for this clone: Different DNA sequences within this sample yield the same CDR3. CDR3 sequence reads: CASSLPGTSGTDTQYF. In nucleotides, the CDR3 is TGCGCCAGCAGCTTGCCCGGGACTAGCGGCACAGATACGCAGTATTTT. The J gene is TRBJ2-3, the V gene TRBV5-1; TRBD2 matches 10 bases. CDR3 size: 16 residues. Unmatched junction bases numbered 3, after V lost 1 base and J lost 1 base. Germline CDR1 SGHRS, CDR2 YFSETQ.

This chain uses TRBV28 with TRBJ2-1, with unresolved D. Trimming pared 3 bases from V and 5 bases from J, leaving 14 bases between. Germline V gene sequence: CDR1 MDHEN, CDR2 SYDVKM. There are 15 residues in the CDR3. CDR3 in amino acids: CASSFVPPRDNEQFF. The CDR3 DNA reads as TGTGCCAGCAGTTTCGTGCCGCCCCGCGACAATGAGCAGTTCTTC.

V usage is TRBV6-5 and J usage is TRBJ2-1; D call uncertain. V lost 6 bases and J lost 0, with 12 bases in between. This CDR3 has 15 residues. The germline V gene encodes CDR1 MNHEY and CDR2 SVGAGI. This chain's CDR3 is CASSNSLSSYNEQFF. CDR3 sequence (DNA): TGTGCCAGCAGCAACTCCCTGAGCTCCTACAATGAGCAGTTCTTC.

V and J are TRBV11-2 and TRBJ1-2; D gene ambiguous. The V gene lost 1 base and the J gene lost 5 bases, with 11 bases spanning the gap. The germline V gene has CDR1 SGHAT and CDR2 FQNNGV. The CDR3 is 14 amino acids. The CDR3 DNA reads TGTGCCAGCAGCTTAGGGGCAGGAACGTATGGCTACACCTTC. Its translation: CASSLGAGTYGYTF.

This clone has a single count. The chain has TRBV6-5 and TRBJ1-3; no reliable D call. Germline CDR1 and CDR2: MNHEY and SVGAGI. This CDR3 is built from 15 residues. Trimming took 2 bases from V and 2 from J, leaving 10 bases between them. The CDR3 sequence is CASSYAGTTGNTIYF. The CDR3 DNA reads as TGTGCCAGCAGTTACGCGGGAACGACTGGAAACACCATATATTTT.

The chain links TRBV18 to TRBJ2-2; a weak D match, TRBD1 (6 bases). This CDR3 spans 15 amino acids. The germline CDR1 and CDR2 sequences are KGHSH and LQKENI. Trimming stripped 6 bases from V and 3 bases from J, with 14 bases between. The CDR3 DNA reads as TGTGCCAGCTCTTGGGGGCGTCTTGACACCGGGGAGCTGTTTTTT. Amino acid sequence: CASSWGRLDTGELFF.